Below are 14 T cell receptor beta chains sequenced from a single sample in a study of T cells in tumors after PD-1 blockade. The repertoire was sequenced with immunoSEQ multiplex PCR; TCRdb's copy has only in-frame clones and lacks some. Of about 33,000 clones listed, roughly 78% are singletons. The source was PBMCs, collected before anti-PD-1 treatment. The receptors were sampled from a human donor with basal cell carcinoma.

The chain is built from TRBV13 and TRBJ2-1; D not certain. CDR3 length equals 13 residues. The V gene lost 5 bases and the J gene lost 8 bases, with 13 bases spanning the gap. Per the germline V gene, CDR1 is PRHDT and CDR2 is FYEKMQ (reference sequence). The CDR3 reads CASSLRARDEQFF. The CDR3 DNA is TGTGCCAGCAGCCTCCGGGCCCGCGATGAGCAGTTCTTC. The whole variable domain, remainder taken from reference TRBV13 and TRBJ2-1, is AAGVIQSPRHLIKEKRETATLKCYPIPRHDTVYWYQQGPGQDPQFLISFYEKMQSDKGSIPDRFSAQQFSDYHSELNMSSLELGDSALYFCASSLRARDEQFFGPGTRLTVL.

This clone occurred many times. V gene TRBV9 combines with J gene TRBJ2-4, with TRBD2 as a possible D gene (5 bases). The CDR3 has 13 residues. CDR1 SGDLS and CDR2 YYNGEE come from the germline V gene. V lost 6 bases and J 8 bases, leaving 15 bases between the germline ends. CDR3 residues: CASNEGDGDIQYF. CDR3 DNA sequence: TGTGCCAGCAATGAGGGTGACGGCGACATTCAGTACTTC.

This chain links TRBV9 with TRBJ2-3; the D gene is possibly TRBD2 (6 bases). Per germline, CDR1 SGDLS and CDR2 YYNGEE. V gave up 0 bases and J gave up 5 bases, with 16 bases separating them. There are 16 residues in the CDR3. The CDR3 loop reads CASSVGTSLGVDTQYF. The DNA of the CDR3 is TGTGCCAGCAGCGTAGGTACTAGCCTCGGAGTAGATACGCAGTATTTT.

The chain has TRBV19 and TRBJ2-2, with D uncertain. The CDR3 spans 13 residues. Germline V gene lookup returns CDR1 LNHDA and CDR2 SQIVND (reference sequence). Trimming removed 5 bases at V and 6 bases at J, with 10 bases between. The CDR3 DNA is TGTGCCAGTAGTGCAAGCCGACCCGGGGAGCTGTTTTTT. Translating gives CASSASRPGELFF.

This chain joins TRBV19 and TRBJ2-2, with 10 bases identical to TRBD2. CDR3 length: 14 residues. J gave up 2 bases and V 10 bases, and 4 bases lay outside the gene matches. Germline values: CDR1 LNHDA, CDR2 SQIVND (reference sequence). CDR3 DNA sequence: TGTGCCACAAGCGGGGGGGCAAACACCGGGGAGCTGTTTTTT. Encoded protein: CATSGGANTGELFF.

V is TRBV19 and J is TRBJ1-1, with D maybe TRBD1 (5 bases). Germline V CDR1 and CDR2: LNHDA, SQIVND (reference sequence). The CDR3 runs to 15 residues. Trimming took 7 bases from V and 5 from J, leaving 20 bases between them. CDR3: CASTPRRGRRTEAFF. The CDR3 region has the DNA TGTGCCAGTACCCCCAGAAGGGGTAGAAGGACTGAAGCTTTCTTT.

The CDR3 bases are TGTGCCAGCAGTTACCAGGGGGTCACAGATACGCAGTATTTT. Its protein product is CASSYQGVTDTQYF. The chain combines TRBV2 with TRBJ2-3; the match to TRBD1 covers 7 bases. Trimming took 5 bases from V and 2 from J; bases not matched to a gene: 4. The CDR3 is made up of 14 amino acids. From germline, CDR1 is SNHLY and CDR2 FYNNEI.

V usage is TRBV20-1 and J usage is TRBJ2-3, with D maybe TRBD1 (5 bases). The ends were cut back, 6 bases at V and 9 bases at J, with 13 bases in the middle. There are 11 residues in the CDR3. Germline V gene lookup returns CDR1 DFQATT and CDR2 SNEGSKA (reference sequence). CDR3 amino acids: CSAGRQRTQYF. In nucleotides, the CDR3 is TGCAGTGCGGGGCGTCAACGGACGCAGTATTTT.

The chain carries TRBV18 and TRBJ1-2, with D possibly TRBD1 on 6 matching bases. Germline lookup yields CDR1 KGHSH and CDR2 LQKENI. The CDR3 consists of 14 residues. V was shortened by 4 bases and J by 5 bases, with 14 bases between the two germline ends. CDR3 amino acids: CASSRGQPQYGYTF. The CDR3 coding sequence is TGTGCCAGCTCACGAGGACAGCCTCAGTATGGCTACACCTTC.

This clone came up a few times. This chain uses TRBV24-1 with TRBJ2-1, with D perhaps given as TRBD1 or TRBD2 (6 bases each). This CDR3 region has 15 residues. V was cut by 6 bases and J by 4 bases, with 15 bases left in between. Germline loops: CDR1 KGHDR, CDR2 SFDVKD. The CDR3 is CATSTTGARYNEQFF. The CDR3 nucleotides read TGTGCCACCAGTACTACGGGGGCCAGGTACAATGAGCAGTTCTTC.

The chain recombines TRBV18 with TRBJ2-7; 8 nucleotides agree with TRBD1. This CDR3 contains 13 residues. Trimming cost V 3 bases and J 5 bases; bases outside gene matches: 3. Germline V gene data show CDR1 as KGHSH and CDR2 as LQKENI. The CDR3 DNA reads as TGTGCCAGCTCACCCAGGGGGCTGCACGAGCAGTACTTC. This codes for CASSPRGLHEQYF. Complete variable domain (other parts from reference TRBV18 and TRBJ2-7): NAGVMQNPRHLVRRRGQEARLRCSPMKGHSHVYWYRQLPEEGLKFMVYLQKENIIDESGMPKERFSAEFPKEGPSILRIQQVVRGDSAAYFCASSPRGLHEQYFGPGTRLTVT.

The rearrangement links TRBV5-1 to TRBJ1-3; TRBD1 is a possible D gene (6 bases). Trimming cost V 4 bases and J 7 bases, with 21 bases left between them. Per the germline V gene, CDR1 is SGHRS and CDR2 is YFSETQ. The CDR3 is 16 residues long. The CDR3 region has the DNA TGCGCCAGCAGCACGGGTTCAAATAACAGGGCCAACACCATATATTTT. It codes for CASSTGSNNRANTIYF. The full variable domain, with the rest looked up from reference TRBV5-1 and TRBJ1-3, is KAGVTQTPRYLIKTRGQQVTLSCSPISGHRSVSWYQQTPGQGLQFLFEYFSETQRNKGNFPGRFSGRQFSNSRSEMNVSTLELGDSALYLCASSTGSNNRANTIYFGEGSWLTVV.

The chain recombines TRBV3-1 (or the pseudogene TRBV3-2) with TRBJ1-5, with a tentative D call TRBD1 (6 bases). Deletions cut 5 bases from V and 2 bases from J, with 13 bases between. CDR1 and CDR2 from the germline V gene are LGHDT and YNNKEL (reference sequence). The CDR3 runs 15 residues. The CDR3 nucleotides are TGTGCCAGCAGCGACAGGTTTAATGGCAATCAGCCCCAGCATTTT. Translated: CASSDRFNGNQPQHF.

The chain couples TRBV7-9 to TRBJ2-3; D may be TRBD1 (6 bases). CDR3 length equals 14 residues. In germline, CDR1 is SEHNR, CDR2 FQNEAQ (reference sequence). V was shortened by 1 base and J by 2 bases, with 7 bases between the two germline ends. CDR3 nucleotides: TGTGCCAGCAGCTTAGAGGGGGTCACAGATACGCAGTATTTT. It translates to CASSLEGVTDTQYF.